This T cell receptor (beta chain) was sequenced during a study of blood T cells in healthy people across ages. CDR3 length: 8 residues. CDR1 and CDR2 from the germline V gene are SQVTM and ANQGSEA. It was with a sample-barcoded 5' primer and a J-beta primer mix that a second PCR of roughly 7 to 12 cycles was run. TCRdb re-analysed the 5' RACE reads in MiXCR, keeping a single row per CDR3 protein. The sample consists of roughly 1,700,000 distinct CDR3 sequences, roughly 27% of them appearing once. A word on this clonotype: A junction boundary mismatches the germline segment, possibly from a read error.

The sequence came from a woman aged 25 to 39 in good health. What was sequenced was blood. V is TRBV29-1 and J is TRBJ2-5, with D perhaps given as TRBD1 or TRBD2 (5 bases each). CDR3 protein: CGVEGAGF. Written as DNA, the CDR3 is TGCGGCGTTGAAGGGGCGGGCTTC.